The 22 T cell receptor beta chains in this list originate from one sample, sequenced in a study of T cells in Graves' hyperthyroidism and ophthalmopathy. Authors of the study amplified TCR beta CDR3 regions from RNA transcripts. Carried out on the TCR CDR3, a first-round RT-PCR used the HTBI primer set. Using its own MiXCR run on the multiplex PCR reads, TCRdb lists one record per CDR3 protein. The sample has more than 450,000 distinct CDR3 sequences, about 20% seen once. The sequenced sample was blood. These receptor sequences come from a middle-aged man with Graves' ophthalmopathy.

A few counts support this clonotype. The chain employs TRBV6-1 and TRBJ2-4; D not resolved. Germline V gives CDR1 MNHNS, CDR2 SASEGT. With 6 bases removed from V and 0 bases from J, the gap between germline ends came to 12 bases. CDR3 length equals 15 residues. Here the CDR3 reads CASRPRTVAKNIQYF. For the CDR3, the DNA is TGTGCCAGCAGACCCAGGACCGTAGCCAAAAACATTCAGTACTTC.

This clonotype was counted many times. The chain carries TRBV30 and TRBJ1-1; 8 nucleotides line up with TRBD1. CDR1 and CDR2 (germline): GTSNPN, SVGIG (reference sequence). The CDR3 runs to 14 residues. V gave up 2 bases and J gave up 4 bases; unmatched junction bases: 6. The CDR3 bases are TGTGCCTGGAGTACTCCGGGACAGGTCACTGAAGCTTTCTTT. This gives the protein CAWSTPGQVTEAFF.

The V and J genes are TRBV5-4 and TRBJ2-5, with 7 bases matching TRBD1. This CDR3 is built from 16 residues. Germline CDR1 SGHNT, CDR2 YYREEE (reference sequence). The J segment lost 0 bases and the V segment lost 3 bases, leaving 8 bases of the junction unmatched. The CDR3 reads CASSSGQTTYQETQYF. The CDR3 region has the DNA TGTGCCAGCAGCTCGGGACAGACCACGTACCAAGAGACCCAGTACTTC.

The gene calls are TRBV5-1 and TRBJ2-7; the match to TRBD1 covers 7 bases. The V and J ends lost 0 bases and 7 bases, in that order; junction bases with no gene match: 10. The CDR3 is 15 amino acids. Germline V gives CDR1 SGHRS, CDR2 YFSETQ. The chain's CDR3 is CASSLEQGLVGEQYF. Written as DNA, the CDR3 is TGCGCCAGCAGCTTGGAACAGGGGCTTGTTGGGGAGCAGTACTTC.

This clonotype was detected only a few times. The V call is TRBV9, the J call TRBJ1-3; possibly TRBD1 for D (6 bases). Trimming stripped 0 bases from V and 2 bases from J, with 9 bases between. This CDR3 is built from 15 residues. The V gene's germline CDR1 is SGDLS and CDR2 YYNGEE. The CDR3 sequence: CASSVGAGAGNTIYF. The CDR3 DNA reads as TGTGCCAGCAGCGTAGGGGCAGGGGCTGGAAACACCATATATTTT.

In this sample, this clonotype turned up a few times. The rearrangement links TRBV19 to TRBJ1-2; perhaps TRBD1 as D (5 bases). The CDR3 loop spans 15 amino acids. V was trimmed by 10 bases and J by 0 bases, leaving 18 bases between them. Germline V CDR1 and CDR2: LNHDA, SQIVND (reference sequence). The CDR3 coding sequence is TGTGCCACCACAGATCCAGGGAGAGCTAACTATGGCTACACCTTC. Residues: CATTDPGRANYGYTF.

The V and J genes are TRBV5-6 and TRBJ2-7; TRBD2 agrees at 8 bases. CDR1 SGHDT and CDR2 YYEEEE come from the germline V gene. The ends lost 1 base at V and 7 bases at J; junction bases unmatched: 16. The CDR3 is made up of 17 amino acids. The CDR3 nucleotides are TGTGCCAGCAGCTTGAGGGTTAGCGGGACTTTACCGGAGGAGCAGTACTTC. Encoded protein: CASSLRVSGTLPEEQYF. Drawing the rest from reference TRBV5-6 and TRBJ2-7, the complete variable domain is DAGVTQSPTHLIKTRGQQVTLRCSPKSGHDTVSWYQQALGQGPQFIFQYYEEEERQRGNFPDRFSGHQFPNYSSELNVNALLLGDSALYLCASSLRVSGTLPEEQYFGPGTRLTVT.

This clonotype was observed a handful of times. For the CDR3, the DNA is TGTGCCAGCAGTTACTCGAACGGCGGGCCAACAGATACGCAGTATTTT. Protein product: CASSYSNGGPTDTQYF. This chain uses TRBV6-6 with TRBJ2-3; D possibly corresponds to TRBD2 (5 bases). The V gene lost 0 bases and the J gene lost 3 bases, with 13 bases spanning the gap. Germline values: CDR1 MNHNY, CDR2 SVGAGI (reference sequence). CDR3 size: 16 residues.

This chain's CDR3 is CSARAYSGTTSNYGYTF. The CDR3 coding sequence is TGCAGTGCTAGAGCCTATAGCGGGACAACATCTAACTATGGCTACACCTTC. This sequence joins TRBV20-1 and TRBJ1-2, with D possibly matching TRBD1 (6 bases). V gave up 1 base and J gave up 0 bases, with 18 bases separating them. Germline V gene sequence: CDR1 DFQATT, CDR2 SNEGSKA (reference sequence). The CDR3 is made up of 17 amino acids.

This clonotype was seen a handful of times. The chain couples TRBV19 to TRBJ2-3, with 7 bases fitting TRBD2. Germline V gives CDR1 LNHDA, CDR2 SQIVND (reference sequence). J gave up 2 bases and V 3 bases, and 8 bases lay outside the gene matches. This CDR3 region has 16 residues. The CDR3 DNA reads as TGTGCCAGTAGTATCTTTGGGACTAAGGACACAGATACGCAGTATTTT. This translates into CASSIFGTKDTDTQYF.

The chain couples TRBV10-3 to TRBJ1-6; D remains ambiguous. CDR3 length equals 14 residues. Trimming took 0 bases from V and 7 from J, leaving 7 bases between them. The germline V gene encodes CDR1 ENHRY and CDR2 SYGVKD. CDR3 coding DNA: TGTGCCATCAGTGAGTCGAGTGACAATTCACCCCTCCACTTT. Translating gives CAISESSDNSPLHF.

This clonotype was picked up a small number of times. The genes are TRBV15 and TRBJ1-1; D not resolved. The germline V gene has CDR1 LNHNV and CDR2 YYDKDF (reference sequence). The V and J ends lost 4 bases and 1 base respectively, with 16 bases between them. The length of the CDR3 is 16 residues. The CDR3: CATSTPRGYPNTEAFF. DNA for the CDR3: TGTGCCACCAGCACCCCCCGGGGTTATCCGAACACTGAAGCTTTCTTT.

About this clonotype: A single base separates this from a much larger clone, so it may be a read error. The chain recombines TRBV12-3 or TRBV12-4 with TRBJ1-1; D is unclear. The V end was cut by 5 bases, the J end by 3 bases, with 10 bases between. CDR3 length equals 13 residues. This CDR3 reads CASSNEKDTEAFF. CDR3 in DNA: TGTGCCAGCAGTAATGAAAAGGACACTGAAGCTTTCTTT.

This clonotype has at least ten counts. The genes are TRBV20-1 and TRBJ2-1, with D unresolved. The ends were cut back, 6 bases at V and 2 bases at J, with 17 bases in the middle. Germline V lookup: CDR1 DFQATT, CDR2 SNEGSKA (reference sequence). CDR3 length: 15 amino acids. The CDR3 sequence: CSAPHDLRTYNEQFF. DNA for the CDR3: TGCAGTGCCCCCCACGACCTGAGGACCTACAATGAGCAGTTCTTC.

Remarks on this clonotype: This may stem from a read error, because a much larger clone lies one nucleotide away. This chain joins TRBV7-2 and TRBJ1-1; no firm D call. The CDR3 runs to 13 residues. Deletions cut 4 bases from V and 3 bases from J, with 9 bases between. From germline, CDR1 is SGHTA and CDR2 FQGNSA. The CDR3 bases are TGTGCCAGCAGCTCCCGTACAGACACTGAAGCTTTCTTT. This codes for CASSSRTDTEAFF.

This sequence joins TRBV28 and TRBJ2-2; no firm D call. Germline CDR1 and CDR2: MDHEN and SYDVKM. The V and J ends lost 6 bases and 7 bases respectively, with 12 bases between them. The CDR3 is made up of 13 amino acids. CDR3 in DNA: TGTGCCAGCAGCCAGAACTTGTTCGGGGAGCTGTTTTTT. It yields the protein CASSQNLFGELFF. Looking up the rest from reference TRBV28 and TRBJ2-2 gives the full variable domain: DVKVTQSSRYLVKRTGEKVFLECVQDMDHENMFWYRQDPGLGLRLIYFSYDVKMKEKGDIPEGYSVSREKKERFSLILESASTNQTSMYLCASSQNLFGELFFGEGSRLTVL.

This clonotype was seen only a few times. The gene calls are TRBV14 and TRBJ2-7; 9 bases are shared with TRBD2. This CDR3 spans 15 amino acids. J gave up 6 bases and V 0 bases, and 6 bases lay outside the gene matches. Looked up from germline, CDR1 is SGHDN and CDR2 is FVKESK. CDR3 sequence (DNA): TGTGCCAGCAGCCAAGATTGGGGACTAGCATCCGAGCAGTACTTC. It translates to CASSQDWGLASEQYF. The complete variable domain, with remaining parts taken from reference TRBV14 and TRBJ2-7, reads EAGVTQFPSHSVIEKGQTVTLRCDPISGHDNLYWYRRVMGKEIKFLLHFVKESKQDESGMPNNRFLAERTGGTYSTLKVQPAELEDSGVYFCASSQDWGLASEQYFGPGTRLTVT.

Concerning this clonotype: A much more abundant neighbour one base away suggests this may be a read error. The V call is TRBV5-1, the J call TRBJ2-7; D perhaps matches TRBD2 (5 bases). CDR1 is SGHRS and CDR2 is YFSETQ in the germline V gene. This CDR3 contains 14 residues. The V end was cut by 3 bases, the J end by 6 bases, with 16 bases between. The CDR3 DNA is TGCGCCAGCAGCTCGGGGTTTACTCGCGGCGAGCAGTACTTC. This codes for CASSSGFTRGEQYF.

This clonotype appeared many times. The rearrangement links TRBV3-1 to TRBJ1-3; the D gene is possibly TRBD1 (5 bases). CDR1 is LGHDT and CDR2 is YNNKEL in the germline V gene (reference sequence). Trimming took 4 bases from V and 2 from J, leaving 9 bases between them. The CDR3 spans 14 residues. The CDR3, as DNA: TGTGCCAGCAGCCCCGACAGCACTGGAAACACCATATATTTT. Translated: CASSPDSTGNTIYF.

This clonotype has a count of ten or more. The chain couples TRBV3-1 to TRBJ2-7; 7 nucleotides agree with TRBD2. In germline, CDR1 is LGHDT, CDR2 YNNKEL (reference sequence). The ends lost 1 base at V and 2 bases at J; junction bases unmatched: 5. The CDR3 has 15 amino acids. The CDR3 region is CASSQVGGYPYEQYF. The CDR3 DNA reads as TGTGCCAGCAGCCAAGTCGGGGGGTACCCCTACGAGCAGTACTTC.

This clonotype was detected many times. The gene calls are TRBV11-1 and TRBJ2-1, with 8 bases aligning to TRBD1. Germline CDR1 SGHAT, CDR2 FQDESV (reference sequence). The CDR3 extends over 16 amino acids. The V and J ends lost 2 bases and 9 bases, in that order; junction bases with no gene match: 12. CDR3 sequence reads: CASSLLARGLSGEQFF. The CDR3 coding sequence is TGTGCCAGCAGCTTATTGGCCAGGGGGCTTTCTGGTGAGCAGTTCTTC.

This clonotype was seen ten or more times. In DNA form, the CDR3 reads TGTGCCAGCAGCTTCGAACGGTACAATGAGCAGTTCTTC. This gives the protein CASSFERYNEQFF. This chain joins TRBV7-8 and TRBJ2-1; no clear D gene. Germline CDR1 is SGHVS and CDR2 is FQNEAQ. The CDR3 loop spans 13 amino acids. V was clipped by 3 bases and J by 4 bases, with 7 bases between them.